A single sample is the source of the 21 T cell receptor beta chains below, sequenced in a study of cytomegalovirus exposure and HLA in healthy donors. Primers included in the PCR were 60 Vbeta and 13 Jbeta primers. The method was immunoSEQ multiplex PCR; TCRdb's version includes in-frame clones alone and lacks a portion of them. The sample holds about 200,000 clones, 80% to 90% seen once. Sequenced input: PBMCs. Source of these receptors: a young man in good health and CMV-seronegative.

The rearrangement links TRBV6-1 to TRBJ1-3, with D possibly matching TRBD1 (5 bases). The CDR3 covers 15 residues. The germline gives CDR1 MNHNS, CDR2 SASEGT. The V and J ends lost 6 bases and 0 bases respectively, with 12 bases between them. CDR3 coding DNA: TGTGCCAGCAGCCTAAGCAGGGTCTCTGGAAACACCATATATTTT. It is translated as CASSLSRVSGNTIYF.

This clone was observed a handful of times. This chain's CDR3 is CASSQEGQGYEKLFF. DNA for the CDR3: TGCGCCAGCAGCCAAGAGGGACAGGGATATGAAAAACTGTTTTTT. This chain uses TRBV4-3 with TRBJ1-4, with TRBD1 matching 9 bases. The germline V gene encodes CDR1 LGHNA and CDR2 YSLEER. V dropped 0 bases and J dropped 6; count of bases not matched to a gene: 2. The CDR3 spans 15 residues.

V and J are TRBV29-1 and TRBJ2-7; 10 bases are a match to TRBD1. Per the germline V gene, CDR1 is SQVTM and CDR2 is ANQGSEA. This CDR3 has 15 amino acids. V was pared by 6 bases and J by 0 bases, with 8 bases of the junction left unmatched. CDR3 protein: CSVGAGTGVSYEQYF. CDR3 DNA: TGCAGCGTGGGGGCCGGGACAGGGGTCTCCTACGAGCAGTACTTC.

A few counts support this clone. The chain uses TRBV5-4 and TRBJ2-2; no definite D call. CDR3 size: 15 residues. The germline V gene encodes CDR1 SGHNT and CDR2 YYREEE (reference sequence). Deletions cut 4 bases from V and 4 bases from J, with 14 bases between. CDR3 DNA sequence: TGTGCCAGCAGCCCACCGGGTGCGAGCACCGGGGAGCTGTTTTTT. This encodes CASSPPGASTGELFF.

In nucleotides, the CDR3 is TGTGCCAGCTCACCTGATCCGGTTGGCTATGGCTACACCTTC. Translating gives CASSPDPVGYGYTF. The J gene is TRBJ1-2, the V gene TRBV18; no definite D call. This CDR3 comprises 14 residues. Trimming removed 3 bases at V and 4 bases at J, with 12 bases between. Germline CDR1 reads KGHSH; CDR2 reads LQKENI.

The chain joins TRBV5-6 to TRBJ1-5, with D perhaps matching TRBD1 (6 bases). The CDR3 extends over 16 amino acids. Trimming removed 2 bases at V and 2 bases at J, with 14 bases between. Germline V gene lookup returns CDR1 SGHDT and CDR2 YYEEEE. For the CDR3, the DNA is TGTGCCAGCAGCTTACAACAGGGATCCGGCAATCAGCCCCAGCATTTT. It translates to CASSLQQGSGNQPQHF. Full variable domain (outside the CDR3, taken from reference TRBV5-6 and TRBJ1-5): DAGVTQSPTHLIKTRGQQVTLRCSPKSGHDTVSWYQQALGQGPQFIFQYYEEEERQRGNFPDRFSGHQFPNYSSELNVNALLLGDSALYLCASSLQQGSGNQPQHFGDGTRLSIL.

This clone was detected a few times. The chain carries TRBV15 and TRBJ2-2, with TRBD1 matching 10 bases. The CDR3 loop spans 14 amino acids. Trimming at V came to 2 bases and at J to 7 bases, leaving 1 base not matched to a gene. Germline V gene lookup returns CDR1 LNHNV and CDR2 YYDKDF (reference sequence). The CDR3 sequence: CATSRRTGGGELFF. CDR3 nucleotides: TGTGCCACCAGCAGACGGACAGGGGGCGGGGAGCTGTTTTTT.

The rearrangement uses TRBV4-1 and TRBJ1-4; 10 bases agree with TRBD1. Germline V gene data show CDR1 as MGHRA and CDR2 as YSYEKL. The V segment lost 0 bases and the J segment 5 bases; nucleotides outside the gene matches: 6. The CDR3 totals 17 residues. CDR3 nucleotide sequence: TGCGCCAGCAGCCAAGATCAAGGGACAGGGGCAAATGAAAAACTGTTTTTT. It specifies CASSQDQGTGANEKLFF.

This clone came up once. One end of the junction varies from germline; a read error may be responsible. This chain uses TRBV7-9 with TRBJ1-1; the D is unclear. CDR1 SEHNR and CDR2 FQNEAQ come from the germline V gene (reference sequence). The CDR3 runs 13 residues. CDR3 region: CSSSPSAGTEAFF. In nucleotides, the CDR3 is TGTTCCAGCAGCCCCTCGGCAGGCACTGAAGCTTTCTTT.

The rearrangement joins TRBV5-4 to TRBJ2-1, with D unclear. CDR1 and CDR2 (germline): SGHNT, YYREEE (reference sequence). Trimming took 0 bases from V and 4 from J, leaving 17 bases between them. This CDR3 region has 17 residues. The CDR3: CASSLAPGSNPYNEQFF. Written as DNA, the CDR3 is TGTGCCAGCAGCTTGGCCCCTGGCTCCAACCCATACAATGAGCAGTTCTTC. Full variable domain (remainder filled in from reference TRBV5-4 and TRBJ2-1): ETGVTQSPTHLIKTRGQQVTLRCSSQSGHNTVSWYQQALGQGPQFIFQYYREEENGRGNFPPRFSGLQFPNYSSELNVNALELDDSALYLCASSLAPGSNPYNEQFFGPGTRLTVL.

V and J are TRBV18 and TRBJ2-7, with 9 bases aligning to TRBD2. Germline loops: CDR1 KGHSH, CDR2 LQKENI. The CDR3 spans 14 residues. V trimming: 3 bases; J trimming: 2 bases; junction bases outside the gene matches: 2. The CDR3 coding sequence is TGTGCCAGCTCACCGCCTAGCGGGGCCTACGAGCAGTACTTC. Translated, it gives CASSPPSGAYEQYF.

V is TRBV7-2 and J is TRBJ1-5; TRBD1 agrees at 8 bases. V was clipped by 3 bases and J by 5 bases; unmatched bases: 0. Germline CDR1 reads SGHTA; CDR2 reads FQGNSA. CDR3 length: 13 residues. The CDR3 sequence: CASSLDRDQPQHF. CDR3 nucleotide sequence: TGTGCCAGCAGCTTGGACAGGGATCAGCCCCAGCATTTT. The variable domain in full, with the rest retrieved from reference TRBV7-2 and TRBJ1-5, is GAGVSQSPSNKVTEKGKDVELRCDPISGHTALYWYRQSLGQGLEFLIYFQGNSAPDKSGLPSDRFSAERTGGSVSTLTIQRTQQEDSAVYLCASSLDRDQPQHFGDGTRLSIL.

The genes are TRBV7-8 and TRBJ1-1, with D possibly being TRBD1 (6 bases). CDR1 is SGHVS and CDR2 is FQNEAQ in the germline V gene. The CDR3 has 15 residues. The ends were cut back, 4 bases at V and 3 bases at J, with 15 bases in the middle. The CDR3: CASSYNDRIDTEAFF. In DNA, the CDR3 is TGTGCCAGCAGCTACAACGACAGGATAGACACTGAAGCTTTCTTT.

This CDR3 reads CASSLFPGTGGTEAFF. The CDR3 region has the DNA TGCGCCAGCAGCTTGTTTCCCGGGACAGGGGGCACTGAAGCTTTCTTT. This rearrangement joins TRBV5-1 to TRBJ1-1, with TRBD1 identical over 11 bases. V lost 1 base to trimming and J lost 4 bases; unmatched junction nucleotides: 6. Germline lookup yields CDR1 SGHRS and CDR2 YFSETQ. The CDR3 contains 16 residues.

V usage is TRBV5-1 and J usage is TRBJ1-1; D remains ambiguous. The CDR3 has 12 residues. V was clipped by 7 bases and J by 1 base, with 8 bases between them. Germline CDR1 reads SGHRS; CDR2 reads YFSETQ. The CDR3 DNA reads as TGCGCCAGCCGGGGAGGGAACACTGAAGCTTTCTTT. Amino acids: CASRGGNTEAFF.

V is TRBV14 and J is TRBJ1-1; D possibly corresponds to TRBD1 (6 bases). Per germline, CDR1 SGHDN and CDR2 FVKESK. CDR3 length equals 17 residues. Trimming pared 4 bases from V and 4 bases from J, leaving 22 bases between. This chain's CDR3 is CASSLRYRTGKSTEAFF. The CDR3 bases are TGTGCCAGCAGCCTCCGGTATCGAACAGGGAAGAGCACTGAAGCTTTCTTT.

This rearrangement joins TRBV19 to TRBJ1-1; 8 bases are a match to TRBD1. The CDR3 contains 15 residues. Germline CDR1 reads LNHDA; CDR2 reads SQIVND (reference sequence). J was trimmed by 0 bases and V by 3 bases; bases with no gene match: 3. This chain's CDR3 is CASSIRGQVNTEAFF. The CDR3 nucleotides read TGTGCCAGTAGTATCCGGGGACAGGTGAACACTGAAGCTTTCTTT.

The gene calls are TRBV28 and TRBJ2-1; 7 bases match TRBD2. J gave up 9 bases and V 2 bases, and 10 bases lay outside the gene matches. The germline V gene encodes CDR1 MDHEN and CDR2 SYDVKM. CDR3 size: 15 residues. CDR3 sequence reads: CASSLGTVSGGEQFF. The CDR3 coding sequence is TGTGCCAGCAGTTTAGGGACTGTATCGGGGGGTGAGCAGTTCTTC. Supplemented by reference TRBV28 and TRBJ2-1, the full variable domain reads DVKVTQSSRYLVKRTGEKVFLECVQDMDHENMFWYRQDPGLGLRLIYFSYDVKMKEKGDIPEGYSVSREKKERFSLILESASTNQTSMYLCASSLGTVSGGEQFFGPGTRLTVL.

This rearrangement joins TRBV6-6 to TRBJ1-6, with 7 bases that match TRBD1. This CDR3 is 13 amino acids long. V shed 9 bases and J 9 bases; nucleotides not matched to a gene: 8. The germline CDR1 and CDR2 sequences are MNHNY and SVGAGI (reference sequence). CDR3: CASNRGRSSPLHF. CDR3 coding DNA: TGTGCCAGTAACAGGGGACGGAGTTCACCCCTCCACTTT.

Worth noting for this clone: At one boundary the junction diverges from the germline segment, which might be a read error. The genes are TRBV6-5 and TRBJ1-1, with a tentative D call TRBD1 (5 bases). CDR1 is MNHEY and CDR2 is SVGAGI in the germline V gene. CDR3 length: 15 residues. The CDR3 region is CASTPGRGLNSEAFF. The CDR3 coding sequence is TGTGCCAGCACCCCAGGGCGGGGATTGAACTCTGAAGCTTTCTTT.

The chain uses TRBV6-1 and TRBJ1-5, with 8 positions matching TRBD1. The CDR3 loop spans 15 amino acids. The V and J ends lost 5 bases and 3 bases, in that order; junction bases with no gene match: 6. Germline CDR1 is MNHNS and CDR2 is SASEGT. The CDR3 DNA is TGTGCCAGCAGTCTCGGACAGGGCCCCAATCAGCCCCAGCATTTT. It translates to CASSLGQGPNQPQHF.